These 25 T cell receptor beta chains were all obtained from the same sample, sequenced in a study of cytomegalovirus exposure and HLA in healthy donors. Amplification used 60 Vbeta primers and 13 Jbeta primers. Only in-frame clones appear in the TCRdb table, and some are missing; sequencing was by immunoSEQ multiplex PCR. Among 150,000 to 200,000 clones, over 70% were seen once, and the ten largest hold just under 3%. The sample was PBMCs. Receptors originate from a male donor in good health and CMV-seronegative.

V and J are TRBV4-1 and TRBJ2-5; a weak D match, TRBD1 (5 bases). The J call may be faulty, since TRBJ2-7 better matches the DNA end. The CDR3 runs 15 residues. Germline loops: CDR1 MGHRA, CDR2 YSYEKL. CDR3 sequence: CASSQGPGPSYEQYF. As DNA, the CDR3 is TGCGCCAGCAGCCAAGGCCCAGGGCCTTCCTACGAGCAGTACTTC.

This CDR3 reads CASSIYNSNQPQHF. CDR3 sequence (DNA): TGTGCCAGTAGTATATATAATAGCAATCAGCCCCAGCATTTT. This chain joins TRBV19 and TRBJ1-5; D is uncertain. Per germline, CDR1 LNHDA and CDR2 SQIVND (reference sequence). V shed 2 bases and J shed 0 bases, with 5 bases lying between them. CDR3 length: 14 residues.

This clone was observed a handful of times. The chain carries TRBV5-1 and TRBJ2-1; 12 nucleotides align to TRBD2. Germline CDR1 is SGHRS and CDR2 is YFSETQ. Trimming cost V 3 bases and J 8 bases; bases outside gene matches: 6. The CDR3 is made up of 15 amino acids. The CDR3 loop reads CASSSTSGGPDEQFF. CDR3 nucleotides: TGCGCCAGCAGCTCCACTAGCGGGGGGCCCGATGAGCAGTTCTTC.

V is TRBV28 and J is TRBJ1-4; TRBD1 matches at 7 bases. The CDR3 is 15 amino acids. The junction had 0 bases not matched to a gene; V was cut back by 2 bases and J by 0 bases. Germline V gene data show CDR1 as MDHEN and CDR2 as SYDVKM. DNA for the CDR3: TGTGCCAGCAGTTTAGGACAGGCAACTAATGAAAAACTGTTTTTT. Its translation: CASSLGQATNEKLFF.

The chain has TRBV10-3 and TRBJ1-2, with a possible D match to TRBD1 (6 bases). The germline gives CDR1 ENHRY, CDR2 SYGVKD. Trimming removed 4 bases at V and 8 bases at J, with 17 bases between. The CDR3 length is 14 residues. The CDR3 loop reads CAISAGGGARGYTF. For the CDR3, the DNA is TGTGCCATCAGTGCAGGAGGGGGGGCGAGAGGCTACACCTTC.

The chain carries TRBV19 and TRBJ1-1, with a weak D call TRBD1 (6 bases). This CDR3 contains 14 residues. Trimming shortened V by 5 bases and J by 5 bases, and 15 bases separated the two germline ends. Germline V CDR1 and CDR2: LNHDA, SQIVND (reference sequence). The CDR3 loop is CASSSDRGATEAFF. As DNA, the CDR3 is TGTGCCAGTAGTTCGGACAGAGGGGCAACTGAAGCTTTCTTT.

This clone was seen a handful of times. This rearrangement joins TRBV10-3 to TRBJ1-5; perhaps TRBD1 as D (5 bases). The V and J ends lost 6 bases and 3 bases respectively, with 12 bases between them. The CDR3 has 14 residues. Germline V CDR1 and CDR2: ENHRY, SYGVKD. The CDR3 sequence is CAIRATGLNQPQHF. DNA for the CDR3: TGTGCCATCAGGGCAACAGGCCTCAATCAGCCCCAGCATTTT.

The rearrangement joins TRBV7-2 to TRBJ2-6; unclear D gene. Germline lookup yields CDR1 SGHTA and CDR2 FQGNSA. CDR3 length equals 17 residues. The V end lost 2 bases, the J end lost 0 bases, and 11 bases lay between the germline ends. CDR3 amino acids: CASSLQTLASGANVLTF. The CDR3 coding sequence is TGTGCCAGCAGCTTACAGACTCTTGCCTCTGGGGCCAACGTCCTGACTTTC.

CDR3 bases: TGTGCCAGCTCAATGGGACAGGCGAAAAACATTCAGTACTTC. Amino acids: CASSMGQAKNIQYF. This rearrangement joins TRBV18 to TRBJ2-4; 8 nucleotides line up with TRBD1. The germline CDR1 and CDR2 sequences are KGHSH and LQKENI. The CDR3 runs to 14 residues. J gave up 4 bases and V 5 bases, and 4 bases lay outside the gene matches.

Only a few counts were recorded for this clone. The chain joins TRBV5-1 to TRBJ2-7; TRBD2 is a possible D gene (6 bases). CDR1 is SGHRS and CDR2 is YFSETQ in the germline V gene. With 0 bases removed from V and 2 bases from J, the gap between germline ends came to 9 bases. The CDR3 is 14 residues long. CDR3 DNA sequence: TGCGCCAGCAGCTTGGCTAGCGCAACCTACGAGCAGTACTTC. Its protein is CASSLASATYEQYF. Variable domain in full (rest from reference TRBV5-1 and TRBJ2-7): KAGVTQTPRYLIKTRGQQVTLSCSPISGHRSVSWYQQTPGQGLQFLFEYFSETQRNKGNFPGRFSGRQFSNSRSEMNVSTLELGDSALYLCASSLASATYEQYFGPGTRLTVT.

V usage is TRBV2 and J usage is TRBJ1-1; D is undetermined. There are 13 residues in the CDR3. CDR1 is SNHLY, CDR2 FYNNEI, per germline. V shed 7 bases and J shed 1 base, with 10 bases lying between them. CDR3 residues: CASKRRENTEAFF. CDR3 bases: TGTGCCAGCAAGCGACGGGAGAACACTGAAGCTTTCTTT. The full variable domain, with the rest looked up from reference TRBV2 and TRBJ1-1, is EPEVTQTPSHQVTQMGQEVILRCVPISNHLYFYWYRQILGQKVEFLVSFYNNEISEKSEIFDDQFSVERPDGSNFTLKIRSTKLEDSAMYFCASKRRENTEAFFGQGTRLTVV.

The chain combines TRBV6-5 with TRBJ2-3; 7 nucleotides match TRBD1. In germline, CDR1 is MNHEY, CDR2 SVGAGI. V lost 7 bases and J lost 2; bases outside the gene matches: 3. This CDR3 is built from 13 residues. DNA of the CDR3: TGTGCCAGCAACAGGGGATACACAGATACGCAGTATTTT. It translates to CASNRGYTDTQYF.

Only one count was recorded for this clone. V usage is TRBV7-3 and J usage is TRBJ2-2; 8 bases line up with TRBD1. The CDR3 has 14 amino acids. The V gene end was trimmed by 4 bases and the J gene end by 5 bases; junction bases not matched to a gene: 3. Germline CDR1 SGHTA, CDR2 FQGTGA. The CDR3 protein is CASSSRQGTGELFF. CDR3 in DNA: TGTGCCAGCAGCTCCCGACAGGGGACCGGGGAGCTGTTTTTT.

The rearrangement links TRBV7-3 to TRBJ2-1; TRBD2 matches 13 bases. The V gene end was trimmed by 3 bases and the J gene end by 6 bases; junction bases not matched to a gene: 2. The CDR3 extends over 15 amino acids. CDR1 is SGHTA, CDR2 FQGTGA, per germline. CDR3 sequence reads: CASSFGTSGVNEQFF. The CDR3 DNA follows: TGTGCCAGCAGCTTCGGGACTAGCGGGGTCAATGAGCAGTTCTTC.

This sequence joins TRBV2 and TRBJ1-5; 11 positions agree with TRBD1. The germline CDR1 and CDR2 sequences are SNHLY and FYNNEI. V lost 0 bases and J lost 6; bases outside the gene matches: 4. This CDR3 contains 16 residues. In DNA form, the CDR3 reads TGTGCCAGCAGTGAAGCGAGGACAGGGGGCGGTCAGCCCCAGCATTTT. Translating it yields CASSEARTGGGQPQHF.

This clone came up a few times. The CDR3 protein is CASSPPMGQGYQPQHF. The CDR3 nucleotides read TGTGCCAGCTCACCACCGATGGGGCAGGGGTATCAGCCCCAGCATTTT. The chain is built from TRBV18 and TRBJ1-5; a weak D match, TRBD1 (6 bases). The germline V and J ends were trimmed by 0 bases and 5 bases, with 14 bases remaining between them. The CDR3 sequence is 16 residues long. CDR1 KGHSH and CDR2 LQKENI come from the germline V gene.

The chain recombines TRBV28 with TRBJ1-2, with D possibly TRBD1 on 6 matching bases. Trimming pared 7 bases from V and 4 bases from J, leaving 22 bases between. The CDR3 has 16 residues. The V gene's germline CDR1 is MDHEN and CDR2 SYDVKM. The CDR3: CASTTIRRGPLYGYTF. CDR3 DNA: TGTGCCAGCACCACTATTCGCAGGGGCCCACTCTATGGCTACACCTTC.

This chain joins TRBV6-5 and TRBJ1-4; D is perhaps TRBD1 (5 bases). The CDR3 runs 15 residues. Germline lookup yields CDR1 MNHEY and CDR2 SVGAGI. V lost 6 bases and J 0 bases, leaving 11 bases between the germline ends. As DNA, the CDR3 is TGTGCCAGCAGGAGGGACTCCGCAACTAATGAAAAACTGTTTTTT. This sequence encodes CASRRDSATNEKLFF.

This clone came up once. This chain connects TRBV7-9 to TRBJ2-3; no definite D call. The CDR3 runs 13 residues. Germline loops: CDR1 SEHNR, CDR2 FQNEAQ (reference sequence). Trimming took off 4 bases at V and 6 bases at J, with 11 bases between the two ends. The CDR3: CASSSPVRDTQYF. The CDR3 DNA follows: TGTGCCAGCAGCTCCCCCGTCAGGGATACGCAGTATTTT.

This chain's CDR3 is CASSLLGGIQPQHF. The CDR3 DNA is TGTGCCAGCAGTTTATTGGGAGGCATTCAGCCCCAGCATTTT. The chain links TRBV27 to TRBJ1-5; D unresolved. The ends were cut back, 1 base at V and 6 bases at J, with 10 bases in the middle. This CDR3 contains 14 residues. Germline CDR1 reads MNHEY; CDR2 reads SMNVEV (reference sequence).

This clone has a handful of counts. V gene TRBV6-1 combines with J gene TRBJ2-1; TRBD1 matches 10 bases. CDR3 length: 15 residues. The ends lost 2 bases at V and 6 bases at J; junction bases unmatched: 4. Germline assignment: CDR1 MNHNS and CDR2 SASEGT. The CDR3 loop is CASSEWGQGINEQFF. The CDR3 region has the DNA TGTGCCAGCAGTGAATGGGGACAGGGGATCAATGAGCAGTTCTTC.

The chain links TRBV19 to TRBJ2-1; TRBD2 aligns across 14 bases. CDR1 and CDR2 from the germline V gene are LNHDA and SQIVND (reference sequence). V dropped 5 bases and J dropped 9; count of bases not matched to a gene: 6. This CDR3 region has 15 residues. CDR3 sequence: CASSLGLAGGLEQFF. The DNA for the CDR3 is TGTGCCAGTAGTCTCGGACTAGCGGGGGGACTTGAGCAGTTCTTC.

The chain recombines TRBV4-3 with TRBJ1-3, with 8 positions matching TRBD1. The J segment lost 5 bases and the V segment lost 3 bases, leaving 6 bases of the junction unmatched. CDR1 is LGHNA, CDR2 YSLEER, per germline. The CDR3 runs 15 residues. Here the CDR3 reads CASSHFPGGRNTIYF. In nucleotides, the CDR3 is TGCGCCAGCAGCCACTTCCCAGGGGGCCGAAACACCATATATTTT.

This chain connects TRBV28 to TRBJ1-2, with D possibly being TRBD1 (5 bases). CDR1 and CDR2 (germline): MDHEN, SYDVKM. The CDR3 contains 14 residues. Trimming left V 6 bases short and J 5 bases short, with 16 bases between. The DNA of the CDR3 is TGTGCCAGCAGGTTAAGGCAGGGTCCGTATGGCTACACCTTC. The encoded protein is CASRLRQGPYGYTF.

The chain carries TRBV7-8 and TRBJ1-1; 7 nucleotides align to TRBD1. The germline gives CDR1 SGHVS, CDR2 FQNEAQ. The CDR3 totals 14 residues. V was clipped by 5 bases and J by 5 bases; unmatched bases: 8. The CDR3 nucleotides are TGTGCCAGCAGCATCGGAGGGGGCCATACTGAAGCTTTCTTT. It codes for CASSIGGGHTEAFF.